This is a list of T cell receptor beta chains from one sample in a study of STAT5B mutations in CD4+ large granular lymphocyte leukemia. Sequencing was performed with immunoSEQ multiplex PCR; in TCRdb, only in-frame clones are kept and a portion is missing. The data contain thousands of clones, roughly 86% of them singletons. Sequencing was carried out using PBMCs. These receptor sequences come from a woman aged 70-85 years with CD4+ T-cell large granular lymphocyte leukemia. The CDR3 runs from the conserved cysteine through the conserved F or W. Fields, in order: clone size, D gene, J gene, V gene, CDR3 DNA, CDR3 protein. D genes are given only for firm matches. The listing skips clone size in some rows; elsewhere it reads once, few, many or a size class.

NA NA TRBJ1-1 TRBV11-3 TGTGCCAGCGGATTTCGCACTGAAGCTTTCTTT CASGFRTEAFF
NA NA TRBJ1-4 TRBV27 TGTGCCAGCAGTTTTGGGGGGCGAGGTGAAAAACTGTTTTTT CASSFGGRGEKLFF
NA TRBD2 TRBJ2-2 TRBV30 TGTGCCTGGAGTACTCACCTATCGACTAGCGGCGTCGGGGAGCTGTTTTTT CAWSTHLSTSGVGELFF
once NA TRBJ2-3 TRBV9 TGTGCCAGCAGCGTCGGGGGGCGGTATTTAGATACGCAGTATTTT CASSVGGRYLDTQYF
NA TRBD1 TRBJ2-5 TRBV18 TGTGCCAGCTCAACAGGGGACAGGGCCTCCGAGACCCAGTACTTC CASSTGDRASETQYF
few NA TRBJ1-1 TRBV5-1 TGCGCCAGCAGCCCCTCCGGGACGCAGAACACTGAAGCTTTCTTT CASSPSGTQNTEAFF
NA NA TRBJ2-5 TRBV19 TGTGCCAGTAGATCTGGGGGGGCCGGTAAAGAGACCCAGTACTTC CASRSGGAGKETQYF
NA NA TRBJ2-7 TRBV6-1 TGTGCCAGCAGCCGGTGGGCTATTCAAGGCTACGAGCAGTACTTC CASSRWAIQGYEQYF
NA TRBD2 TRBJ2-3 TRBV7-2 TGTGCCAGCAGCTTAGTTGTAGCGGGGAGCTCAGATACGCAGTATTTT CASSLVVAGSSDTQYF
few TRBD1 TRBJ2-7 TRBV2 TGTGCCAGCATCCCGGGACAGGGTCCCTACGAGCAGTACTTC CASIPGQGPYEQYF
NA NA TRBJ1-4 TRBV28 TGTGCCAGCAGTTTTGGTCAGGATGAAAAACTGTTTTTT CASSFGQDEKLFF
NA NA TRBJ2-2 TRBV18 TGTGCCAGCTCACCTCAGGGGCCCGGGGAGCTGTTTTTT CASSPQGPGELFF
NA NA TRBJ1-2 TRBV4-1 TGCGCCAGCAGCCAGAGCCAGGGAGGCTACACCTTC CASSQSQGGYTF
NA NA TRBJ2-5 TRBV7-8 TGTGCCAGCAGCTCTCGGGACAGCGGGGGAGAGACCCAGTACTTC CASSSRDSGGETQYF
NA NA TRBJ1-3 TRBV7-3 TGTGCCAGCAGCCTGGGGCCCACTCAAGCGGGAAACACCATATATTTT CASSLGPTQAGNTIYF
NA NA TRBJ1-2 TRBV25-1 TGTGCCAGCAGCGGATCTTTTGGGTCGGGGATGAACTATGGCTACACCTTC CASSGSFGSGMNYGYTF
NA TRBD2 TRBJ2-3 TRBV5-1 TGCGCCAGCAGCGGTACTAGCGGGGGAAGGACAGATACGCAGTATTTT CASSGTSGGRTDTQYF
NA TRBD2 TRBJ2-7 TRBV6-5 TGTGCCAGCAGCCACGGGGGGGGGCAGTACTTC CASSHGGGQYF
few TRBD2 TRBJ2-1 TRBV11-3 TGTGCCAGCAGCTTAGAAGTGGCGGGGGGCAAGGGCAATGAGCAGTTCTTC CASSLEVAGGKGNEQFF
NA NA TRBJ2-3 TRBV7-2 TGTGCCAGCCGAGGGTTGACAGATACGCAGTATTTT CASRGLTDTQYF
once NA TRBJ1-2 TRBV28 TGTGCCAGCAGGACAGGTGGCTATGGCTACACCTTC CASRTGGYGYTF
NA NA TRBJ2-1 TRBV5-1 TGCGCCAGCAGGGACCCCCGGGACGGTGGGAATGAGCAGTTCTTC CASRDPRDGGNEQFF
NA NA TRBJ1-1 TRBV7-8 TGTGCCTCACAGCAGGGGCCGAACACTGAAGCTTTCTTT CASQQGPNTEAFF
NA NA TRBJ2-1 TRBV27 TGTGCCAGCGATAACCCCCCACTTGAGCAGTTCTTC CASDNPPLEQFF
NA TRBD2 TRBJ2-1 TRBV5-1 TGCGCCAGCAGCTTGGCGGCGGGGGGCCACAATGAGCAGTTCTTC CASSLAAGGHNEQFF
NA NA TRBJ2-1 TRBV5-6 TGTGCCAGCAGCTTGTTGCAGGGTGAGCAGTTCTTC CASSLLQGEQFF
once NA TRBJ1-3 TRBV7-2 TGTGCCAGCAGCCCCGGGTCAGCTCTCTCTGGAAACACCATATATTTT CASSPGSALSGNTIYF
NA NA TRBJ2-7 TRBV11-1 TGTGCCAGCAGCTTACAACCGACGGTACAGCAGTACTTC CASSLQPTVQQYF
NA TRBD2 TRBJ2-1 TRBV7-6 TGTGCCAGCAGCCCTAGTCCCACTCTAGCGGGGGGCTACAATGAGCAGTTCTTC CASSPSPTLAGGYNEQFF
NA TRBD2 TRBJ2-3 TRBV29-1 TGCAGCGTCTGGACTAGCGGGGGCACAGATACGCAGTATTTT CSVWTSGGTDTQYF
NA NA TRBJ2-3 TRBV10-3 TGTGCCATCAGTGAGTCGGCTACCGGGGTGGTAGATACGCAGTATTTT CAISESATGVVDTQYF
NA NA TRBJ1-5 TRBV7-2 TGTGCCAGCAGCTTAGAGAGGGGCCTCAATCAGCCCCAGCATTTT CASSLERGLNQPQHF
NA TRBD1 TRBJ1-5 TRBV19 TGTGCCAGTAGTATAGGAGACAGGGGCGGTTACCAGCCCCAGCATTTT CASSIGDRGGYQPQHF
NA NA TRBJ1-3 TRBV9 TGTGCCAGCAGTAGACAACTGTCTGGTGGAAACACCATATATTTT CASSRQLSGGNTIYF
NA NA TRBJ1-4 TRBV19 TGTGCCAGTAGTATAAGGGGTCTACCCCTAAATGAAAAACTGTTTTTT CASSIRGLPLNEKLFF
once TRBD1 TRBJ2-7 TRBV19 TGTGCCAGTAGTAAGTCGGCAGGGGGTCCCTACGAGCAGTACTTC CASSKSAGGPYEQYF
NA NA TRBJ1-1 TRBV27 TGTGCCAGCAGTTTAGAGTCGCGAGGAACTGAAGCTTTCTTT CASSLESRGTEAFF
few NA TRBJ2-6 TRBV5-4 TGTGCCAGCAGCTTGGTTGCAGGCAGCTCTGGGGCCAACGTCCTGACTTTC CASSLVAGSSGANVLTF
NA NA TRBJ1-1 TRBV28 TGTGCCAGCAGTTTATCACGGGAAGCTTTCTTT CASSLSREAFF
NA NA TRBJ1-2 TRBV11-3 TGTGCCAGCAGCTTAGATTTCCAACCCGGGGGTTTAAATGGCTACACCTTC CASSLDFQPGGLNGYTF
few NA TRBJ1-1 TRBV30 TGTGCCTGGAGTCAAGGACGGATCACTGAAGCTTTCTTT CAWSQGRITEAFF
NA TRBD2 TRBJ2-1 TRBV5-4 TGTGCCAGCAGGGAAGCGGGGGGGCGAGTCAATGAGCAGTTCTTC CASREAGGRVNEQFF
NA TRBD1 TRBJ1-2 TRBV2 TGTGCCAGTAACCAGGGGGAATTTGGTGTTTTAGGCTACACCTTC CASNQGEFGVLGYTF
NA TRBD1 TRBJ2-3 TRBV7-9 TGTGCCAGCAGCGACCAGACAGGGGGTTCGCAGTATTTT CASSDQTGGSQYF
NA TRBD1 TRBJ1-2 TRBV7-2 TGTGCCAGCAGCCCCGGACAGGGCTATGGCTACACCTTC CASSPGQGYGYTF
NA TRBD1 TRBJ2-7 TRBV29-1 TGCAGCGTCGCGCCGGGGACAGGGGGGAATTACGAGCAGTACTTC CSVAPGTGGNYEQYF
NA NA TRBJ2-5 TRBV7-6 TGTGCCAGCAGCTTAGCGCCTATATCTGGGGGCCCGGAGACCCAGTACTTC CASSLAPISGGPETQYF
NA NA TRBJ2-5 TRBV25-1 TGTGCCAGCGGCTCTCGGCTCCAAGAGACCCAGTACTTC CASGSRLQETQYF
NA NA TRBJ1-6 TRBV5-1 TGCGCCAGCAGCTTGGTAGGGGATAATTCACCCCTCCACTTT CASSLVGDNSPLHF
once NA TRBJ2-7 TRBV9 TGTGCCAGCAGCCTAAGTAGTCAGGGGAATTACTACGAGCAGTACTTC CASSLSSQGNYYEQYF
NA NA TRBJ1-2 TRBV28 TGTGCCAGCAGTTTACCGTCTTCTAACTATGGCTACACCTTC CASSLPSSNYGYTF
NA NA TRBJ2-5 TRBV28 TGTGCCAGCAGTCGAGGAGGACAAGGGGCTAGAGAGACCCAGTACTTC CASSRGGQGARETQYF
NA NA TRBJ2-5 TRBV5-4 TGTGCCAGCAGCTTGGTGGGTACACAAGAGACCCAGTACTTC CASSLVGTQETQYF
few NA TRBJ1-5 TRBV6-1 TGTGCCAGCAGCCAACCGAATCAGCCCCAGCATTTT CASSQPNQPQHF
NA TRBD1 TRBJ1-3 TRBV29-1 TGCAGCGTGGGGACAGCTGGAAACACCATATATTTT CSVGTAGNTIYF
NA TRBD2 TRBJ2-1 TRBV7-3 TGTGCCAGCAGCTCCAGGACTAGTTACAATGAGCAGTTCTTC CASSSRTSYNEQFF
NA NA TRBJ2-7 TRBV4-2 TGTGCCAGCAGCCAAGTAAGGGCAGGGCTTGCCGAGCAGTACTTC CASSQVRAGLAEQYF
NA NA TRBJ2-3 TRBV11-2 TGTGCCAGCAGCCGAACTAGCAGGGACACAGATACGCAGTATTTT CASSRTSRDTDTQYF